This T cell receptor (beta chain) was identified during a study of CD8 T cells in ankylosing spondylitis. As concerns this clonotype: Its antigen is still unknown.

Overall study results and limits: Ankylosing spondylitis blood appeared to be characterized by a TCR beta motif of 8 or 9 highly homologous variants. Before this, some motif variants had been reported in reactive arthritis synovial fluid and blood. The study looked at matched synovial fluid samples from ankylosing spondylitis patients. Disease-linked clones were reported to be significantly enriched there.

The CDR3 covers 14 residues. The germline gives CDR1 KGHSH, CDR2 LQKENI. Trimming took 6 bases from V and 7 from J; bases not matched to a gene: 9. By quantitative 5'-RACE with molecular barcodes, the TCR beta libraries were made. TCRdb independently ran MiXCR on the 5' RACE reads; one entry per CDR3 protein. The sample contains roughly 230,000 distinct CDR3 sequences, 8% to 10% of which appear only once. The sample was blood, either unsorted or a sorted T cell fraction (not recorded which). The chain is built from TRBV18 and TRBJ2-1, with TRBD1 identical over 7 bases. The receptor was isolated from a female donor with ankylosing spondylitis or in good health (not recorded which). The CDR3 bases are TGTGCCAGCTCGGGGACAGATGCCTGGAATGAGCAGTTCTTC. Residues: CASSGTDAWNEQFF.